This TCR beta chain was identified in a study of CD8 T cells in Susac syndrome. The patients who served as multiple sclerosis controls were treatment-naive and had stable or active relapsing-remitting disease that fulfilled the revised McDonald criteria. TEMRA cells were enriched by FACS, while CD8+ and CD4+ T cells were obtained through a negative isolation that was performed magnetically. Unmatched junction bases numbered 7, after V lost 5 bases and J lost 5 bases. This CDR3 has 15 amino acids. Germline V gene lookup returns CDR1 SGHAT and CDR2 FQDESV (reference sequence). An input of roughly 0.5 to 1 ug of RNA was subjected to reverse transcription using random hexamers. The immunoSEQ assay covered 54 Vbeta and 13 Jbeta segments for CDR3. TCRdb ran MiXCR on the immunoSEQ multiplex PCR reads and lists one entry per CDR3 protein. The table lists approximately 300,000 distinct CDR3 sequences, almost 85% of them singletons, with roughly 0.21% in the top ten.

Sequenced: CD8+ T cells from PBMCs. This sequence was found in a human donor with multiple sclerosis. The chain uses TRBV11-1 and TRBJ2-1; 9 bases agree with TRBD1. The CDR3 nucleotides are TGTGCCAGCAGCGAGGGGACAGGGAACGACAATGAGCAGTTCTTC. Translating it yields CASSEGTGNDNEQFF. Full variable domain (remainder filled in from reference TRBV11-1 and TRBJ2-1): EAEVAQSPRYKITEKSQAVAFWCDPISGHATLYWYRQILGQGPELLVQFQDESVVDDSQLPKDRFSAERLKGVDSTLKIQPAELGDSAMYLCASSEGTGNDNEQFFGPGTRLTVL.